These 2 T cell receptor beta chains came from one sample sequenced in a study of blood T cell repertoires in COVID-19 (dated by TCRdb to 2020 to 2021). Library preparation was by the immunoSEQ multiplex PCR assay. In its TCRdb copy, this immuneACCESS table keeps in-frame sequences only and misses some clones. Where compared with another copy, unresolved V genes explain less than half of these, and the others have no known cause. The sample has some 97,000 clones on record, 70% to 90% of them singletons. The ten largest clones take up around 6.9% of the sample. Sequences were obtained from peripheral blood. The source of these receptors is a woman aged 60-75 years with acute or convalescent COVID-19.

The chain joins TRBV13 to TRBJ2-2; the match to TRBD1 covers 9 bases. J lost 5 bases, V lost 4 bases, and 5 bases had no gene match. The germline gives CDR1 PRHDT, CDR2 FYEKMQ (reference sequence). This CDR3 has 15 amino acids. The CDR3 DNA reads TGTGCCAGCAGCTATCGGACAGGGGAGACCGGGGAGCTGTTTTTT. Translated: CASSYRTGETGELFF.

This clone showed up just once. The chain joins TRBV15 to TRBJ2-7, with D perhaps matching TRBD2 (6 bases). The CDR3 is 14 amino acids. Per the germline V gene, CDR1 is LNHNV and CDR2 is YYDKDF (reference sequence). V was cut by 3 bases and J by 6 bases, with 15 bases left in between. CDR3 sequence reads: CATSRRTGAFEQYF. The CDR3 DNA sequence: TGTGCCACCAGCAGGAGAACGGGAGCGTTCGAGCAGTACTTC.